The 15 T cell receptor beta chains given below trace back to one sample, sequenced in a study of blood T cells in healthy people across ages. The second PCR ran about 7 to 12 cycles with a sample-barcoded 5' primer and J-beta primers. TCRdb reprocessed the 5' RACE reads via MiXCR and lists one record per CDR3 protein. The sample has 580,000 or so distinct CDR3 sequences; 40% to 50% are singletons. Sample: blood. The receptors were gathered from an elderly man in good health.

This clonotype appeared a single time. The chain combines TRBV7-2 with TRBJ2-5; 7 bases align to TRBD2. The ends lost 5 bases at V and 4 bases at J; junction bases unmatched: 7. Per the germline V gene, CDR1 is SGHTA and CDR2 is FQGNSA. This CDR3 is built from 14 residues. The CDR3: CASSALAVGETQYF. CDR3 bases: TGTGCCAGCAGCGCCCTAGCGGTGGGAGAGACCCAGTACTTC.

Regarding this clonotype: Germline and junction disagree at one end, which may indicate a read error. The J gene is TRBJ2-7, the V gene TRBV4-3; D is unclear. The J call may be wrong; the DNA end is better matched by TRBJ2-5. The CDR3 is made up of 15 amino acids. The germline gives CDR1 LGHNA, CDR2 YSLEER. The CDR3 reads CASNQDTFIEETQYF. CDR3 sequence (DNA): TGCGCCAGCAACCAAGACACCTTCATCGAAGAGACCCAGTACTTC.

This chain uses TRBV20-1 with TRBJ2-1, with D maybe TRBD2 (7 bases). V shed 6 bases and J shed 9 bases, with 21 bases lying between them. Per germline, CDR1 DFQATT and CDR2 SNEGSKA (reference sequence). CDR3 length: 14 residues. The CDR3 sequence is CSAHPGGSLPEQFF. CDR3 in DNA: TGCAGTGCCCACCCGGGGGGCAGCCTTCCTGAGCAGTTCTTC.

The chain recombines TRBV28 with TRBJ2-3; possibly TRBD1 for D (5 bases). Between the trimmed V and J ends, which lost 3 bases and 4 bases, there was a span of 11 bases. CDR3 length equals 14 residues. Germline values: CDR1 MDHEN, CDR2 SYDVKM. CDR3 region: CASSFQGLADTQYF. The CDR3 DNA follows: TGTGCCAGCAGTTTCCAGGGATTGGCAGATACGCAGTATTTT.

The chain joins TRBV4-3 to TRBJ2-7; 7 nucleotides align to TRBD1. The germline gives CDR1 LGHNA, CDR2 YSLEER. Trimming removed 1 base from V and 3 bases from J; junction bases left unmatched: 15. The length of the CDR3 is 18 residues. This CDR3 reads CASSQGLQGLTSRYEQYF. The CDR3 DNA reads TGCGCCAGCAGCCAAGGGTTACAGGGGCTAACCTCCCGCTACGAGCAGTACTTC.

The rearrangement links TRBV3-1 to TRBJ2-1; TRBD2 is a possible D gene (6 bases). The CDR3 loop spans 16 amino acids. CDR1 and CDR2 (germline): LGHDT, YNNKEL (reference sequence). The ends were cut back, 2 bases at V and 8 bases at J, with 19 bases in the middle. The CDR3 loop reads CASSQLPAGRNDEQFF. CDR3 in DNA: TGTGCCAGCAGCCAACTCCCGGCAGGGAGGAACGATGAGCAGTTCTTC.

V usage is TRBV5-1 and J usage is TRBJ2-1; 10 nucleotides match TRBD2. This CDR3 contains 15 residues. Germline loops: CDR1 SGHRS, CDR2 YFSETQ. Germline trimming cut 0 bases from V and 7 bases from J; bases unmatched to any gene: 4. The CDR3 spells CASSLALAGANEQFF. CDR3 sequence (DNA): TGCGCCAGCAGCTTGGCCCTAGCGGGGGCTAATGAGCAGTTCTTC.

This clonotype was recorded a few times. This rearrangement joins TRBV6-2 or TRBV6-3 to TRBJ2-5; 7 bases are shared with TRBD1. V lost 6 bases, J lost 0 bases, and 25 bases stayed unmatched. This CDR3 comprises 21 residues. From germline, CDR1 is MNHEY and CDR2 SVGEGT. CDR3 region: CASRSRGVEQTGSSNQETQYF. CDR3 DNA: TGTGCCAGCAGAAGTCGGGGAGTCGAACAGACAGGGTCATCGAACCAAGAGACCCAGTACTTC.

Regarding this clonotype: A much larger clone lies a single base off, so this may be a read error. This sequence joins TRBV6-5 and TRBJ1-2; D unclear. This CDR3 has 12 amino acids. The germline gives CDR1 MNHEY, CDR2 SVGAGI. The CDR3 region is CASSLVGNGCTF. The CDR3, as DNA: TGTGCCAGCAGTTTAGTCGGGAACGGCTGCACCTTC.

Worth noting for this clonotype: One base away lies a much larger clone, so this may be a sequencing read error. V and J are TRBV9 and TRBJ1-2; TRBD1 might be the D (5 bases). This CDR3 is built from 13 residues. V was shortened by 0 bases and J by 10 bases, with 13 bases between the two germline ends. Germline V gene data show CDR1 as SGDLS and CDR2 as YYNGEE. The CDR3 bases are TGTGCCAGCAGCGTAGATTGGGGGGGGGTCTACACCTTC. Its protein is CASSVDWGGVYTF.

The chain carries TRBV6-2 or TRBV6-3 and TRBJ2-5, with 7 bases fitting TRBD1. The CDR3 covers 17 residues. The V segment lost 7 bases and the J segment 3 bases; nucleotides outside the gene matches: 17. Germline CDR1 MNHEY, CDR2 SVGEGT. For the CDR3, the DNA is TGTGCCAGCACCTCAACAGGGGTGCCGGGATGGAAAGAGACCCAGTACTTC. Translated, it gives CASTSTGVPGWKETQYF.

This chain joins TRBV5-1 and TRBJ2-3; D possibly corresponds to TRBD2 (7 bases). CDR1 and CDR2 from the germline V gene are SGHRS and YFSETQ. V was trimmed by 7 bases and J by 3 bases, leaving 18 bases between them. This CDR3 region has 15 residues. The CDR3 protein is CASHCRGGSTDTQYF. Here the CDR3 DNA reads TGCGCCAGCCACTGTAGGGGGGGGAGTACAGATACGCAGTATTTT.

This clonotype was observed a few times. The rearrangement uses TRBV6-1 and TRBJ2-7, with 7 bases lining up with TRBD1. The CDR3 sequence is 13 residues long. The ends lost 6 bases at V and 2 bases at J; junction bases unmatched: 4. Germline V CDR1 and CDR2: MNHNS, SASEGT. CDR3 sequence: CASRGGLAYEQYF. The CDR3 DNA is TGTGCCAGCAGAGGGGGCCTCGCCTACGAGCAGTACTTC.

A single count supports this clonotype. V is TRBV20-1 and J is TRBJ2-7; D call uncertain. CDR1 DFQATT and CDR2 SNEGSKA come from the germline V gene (reference sequence). The V end lost 0 bases, the J end lost 1 base, and 13 bases lay between the germline ends. This CDR3 region has 15 residues. DNA of the CDR3: TGCAGTGCTAGAGATCATAGGTTGTTTTCCTACGAGCAGTACTTC. Its protein is CSARDHRLFSYEQYF.

This clonotype came up a few times. V usage is TRBV3-1 and J usage is TRBJ2-7; 7 bases map to TRBD1. The trim removed 4 bases at V and 5 bases at J, leaving 8 bases unmatched. From germline, CDR1 is LGHDT and CDR2 YNNKEL (reference sequence). This CDR3 region has 14 residues. CDR3 in amino acids: CASSLEGQPNEQYF. For the CDR3, the DNA is TGTGCCAGCAGCCTCGAGGGACAGCCGAACGAGCAGTACTTC.